This T cell receptor beta chain originates from a study of PD-L1 blockade in urothelial cancer. Germline CDR1 reads MNHEY; CDR2 reads SMNVEV (reference sequence). V lost 6 bases and J 2 bases, leaving 16 bases between the germline ends. This CDR3 has 15 amino acids. Time point denoted: peripheral blood 6 weeks after treatment start. Added to each PCR by spiking were synthetic TCR analog templates. The data were produced by immunoSEQ multiplex PCR, yet TCRdb's version contains in-frame clones alone and is incomplete. The sample lists around 50,000 clones, under 85% seen once, with under 2.5% in the top ten. Study-wide results and caveats: Greater 3-week expansion of tumor-associated blood clones was recorded for durable-benefit patients.

As for this clone: The antigen is undetermined.

This sequence originates from a man aged 45-65 years with urothelial cancer. The chain has TRBV27 and TRBJ1-1; D is possibly TRBD1 (6 bases). The sample was PBMCs, taken around atezolizumab (anti-PD-L1) treatment. The CDR3 DNA sequence: TGTGCCAGCAGCAACTTAGGGACACTTAACACTGAAGCTTTCTTT. It is translated as CASSNLGTLNTEAFF.